The entry that follows covers one T cell receptor (beta chain) sequence. These data originate in a study of CD8+ T cells in alopecia areata. Across the whole study: Tofacitinib dosing lasted 6 to 18 months, which was then followed by 6 months off drug.

In germline, CDR1 is SQVTM, CDR2 ANQGSEA. V shed 3 bases and J shed 1 base, with 19 bases lying between them. The CDR3 runs to 17 residues. It was cDNA, reverse transcribed from extracted RNA, that served as the sequencing template. TCRdb's copy holds only in-frame clones and misses some; the assay was immunoSEQ multiplex PCR. Found here are about 69,000 clones, approximately 64% of them singletons; the top ten hold roughly a sixth. Researchers took lesional scalp punch biopsies and peripheral blood from people who were alopecia areata patients. The sample was CD8+ T cells sorted from blood, taken at week 0. The V gene is TRBV29-1, the J gene TRBJ2-1, with D possibly being TRBD2 (6 bases). The clonotype comes from a human donor with alopecia areata. CDR3 loop: CSVDSIREKKSYNEQFF. Here the CDR3 DNA reads TGCAGCGTTGATAGTATCCGGGAGAAGAAGTCCTACAATGAGCAGTTCTTC.